The 6 T cell receptor beta chains below were found in one sample sequenced in a study of T cells in Graves' hyperthyroidism and ophthalmopathy. TCR beta CDR3 regions were amplified from RNA transcripts. HTBI primers were used for first-round RT-PCR of the TCR CDR3. TCRdb reprocessed the multiplex PCR reads via MiXCR and lists one record per CDR3 protein. The sample lists 600,000 to 700,000 distinct CDR3 sequences; 45% were seen once. The sample comprised peripheral blood or thyroid tissue (not recorded which). The receptors here all came from an adult man with Graves' disease, either hyperthyroidism or ophthalmopathy (not recorded which).

The rearrangement uses TRBV6-4 and TRBJ1-1; 8 nucleotides agree with TRBD1. The CDR3 covers 14 residues. Germline CDR1 reads MRHNA; CDR2 reads SNTAGT. V lost 2 bases, J lost 12 bases, and 11 bases stayed unmatched. CDR3 coding DNA: TGTGCCAGCAGTGACATTCGTGCGGACAGGGCATCTTTCTTT. It is translated as CASSDIRADRASFF.

This clonotype occurred a few times. This chain links TRBV2 with TRBJ1-2, with no clear D. Trimming removed 3 bases from V and 3 bases from J, with 17 bases in between. Germline V lookup: CDR1 SNHLY, CDR2 FYNNEI. The CDR3 is 16 amino acids. CDR3 in amino acids: CASSDEANATYYGYTF. CDR3 nucleotides: TGTGCCAGCAGTGACGAGGCTAACGCCACTTACTATGGCTACACCTTC.

The chain couples TRBV2 to TRBJ1-1, with D perhaps TRBD1 (6 bases). Germline V gene sequence: CDR1 SNHLY, CDR2 FYNNEI. Deletions cut 6 bases from V and 3 bases from J, with 20 bases between. The CDR3 extends over 16 amino acids. The DNA for the CDR3 is TGTGCCAGCAGCCGAGGGTACAGGGACTGGGACACTGAAGCTTTCTTT. This gives the protein CASSRGYRDWDTEAFF.

This clonotype was picked up many times. This chain links TRBV29-1 with TRBJ1-2; no clear D gene. CDR1 is SQVTM, CDR2 ANQGSEA, per germline. Deletions cut 0 bases from V and 2 bases from J, with 4 bases between. The CDR3 extends over 12 amino acids. The CDR3 DNA reads TGCAGCGTTGAAGAAAGGAACTATGGCTACACCTTC. It is translated as CSVEERNYGYTF.

This chain uses TRBV4-3 with TRBJ1-1; a weak D match, TRBD1 (6 bases). Germline-derived CDR1 and CDR2 are LGHNA and YSLEER. This CDR3 region has 17 residues. Deletions cut 1 base from V and 4 bases from J, with 19 bases between. The CDR3 bases are TGCGCCAGCAGCCAAGCGGGAACCCTGGACAGTATCACTGAAGCTTTCTTT. Translated: CASSQAGTLDSITEAFF.

This clonotype was picked up many times. The chain has TRBV2 and TRBJ1-3, with a weak D call TRBD1 (6 bases). With 4 bases removed from V and 2 bases from J, the gap between germline ends came to 15 bases. The CDR3 spans 16 residues. Germline V gene sequence: CDR1 SNHLY, CDR2 FYNNEI. The CDR3 DNA reads as TGTGCCAGCAGTGGCATGGGGGCAGGCACTGGAAACACCATATATTTT. Its protein product is CASSGMGAGTGNTIYF.